Described below is a single T cell receptor (beta chain) sequence and its context. No antigen is known for it. These data originate in a study of cytomegalovirus exposure and HLA in healthy donors. Study-wide results and limits: In vitro experiments confirmed that a few CMV-associated chains were specific for CMV antigens. Several of the most significant clusters were apparently associated with common viral pathogens in a later analysis. TCR beta sequences reportedly predicted most subjects' HLA-A and HLA-B alleles accurately.

The study ran its PCR with 60 Vbeta and 13 Jbeta primers. Clones were sequenced by immunoSEQ multiplex PCR, and TCRdb holds only the in-frame ones, with some missing. Here the sample spans 210,000 or so clones, just over 75% being singletons. Germline V gene sequence: CDR1 LNHDA, CDR2 SQIVND (reference sequence). V was shortened by 5 bases and J by 3 bases, with 14 bases between the two germline ends. The CDR3 extends over 14 amino acids. The chain is built from TRBV19 and TRBJ2-7, with D possibly matching TRBD1 (6 bases). Material for sequencing was PBMCs. The clonotype was recovered from a man younger than 35 in good health and CMV-seronegative. The CDR3 DNA reads as TGTGCCAGTAGTGAAATACAGGGAATCTACGAGCAGTACTTC. Translated: CASSEIQGIYEQYF. Looking up the rest from reference TRBV19 and TRBJ2-7 gives the full variable domain: DGGITQSPKYLFRKEGQNVTLSCEQNLNHDAMYWYRQDPGQGLRLIYYSQIVNDFQKGDIAEGYSVSREKKESFPLTVTSAQKNPTAFYLCASSEIQGIYEQYFGPGTRLTVT.